This TCR beta chain was sequenced for a study of T cells in Graves' hyperthyroidism and ophthalmopathy. Turning to the study itself: Sampling of peripheral blood happened at initial diagnosis, prior to any treatment. Overall study results and limits: Clonotypes that were expanded in thyroid above 0.001 mostly appeared in blood too.

The CDR3 extends over 14 amino acids. Trimming took 1 base from V and 7 from J; bases not matched to a gene: 4. This clonotype has ten or more counts. Antigen: not known. Using RNA transcripts as the source, TCR beta CDR3 regions were amplified. In the first-round RT-PCR of the TCR CDR3, the HTBI primer set was used. One entry per CDR3 protein, called by TCRdb with MiXCR from the multiplex PCR reads. The sample includes approximately 400,000 distinct CDR3 sequences, around a sixth of them seen just once. The sample consisted of blood. This sequence originates from a young woman with Graves' hyperthyroidism. The rearrangement links TRBV12-3 or TRBV12-4 to TRBJ1-1; 9 bases are a match to TRBD1. The chain's CDR3 is CASSLGGQGDEAFF. The CDR3 nucleotides are TGTGCCAGCAGTTTAGGGGGACAGGGCGATGAAGCTTTCTTT.